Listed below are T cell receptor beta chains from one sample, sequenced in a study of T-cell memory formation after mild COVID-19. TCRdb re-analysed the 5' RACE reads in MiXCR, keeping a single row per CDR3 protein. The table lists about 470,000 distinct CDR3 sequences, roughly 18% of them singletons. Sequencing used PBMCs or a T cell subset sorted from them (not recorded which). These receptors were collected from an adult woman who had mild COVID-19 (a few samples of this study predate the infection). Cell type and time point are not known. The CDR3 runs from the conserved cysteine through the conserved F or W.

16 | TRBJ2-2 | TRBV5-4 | CASSLPLGQHTGELFF
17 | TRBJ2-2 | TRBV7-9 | CASSLARTRENTGELFF
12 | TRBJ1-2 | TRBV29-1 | CSVEEGNYGYTF
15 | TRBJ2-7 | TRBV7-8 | CASSPQTSVRGEQYF
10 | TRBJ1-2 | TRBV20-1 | CSAFGYGYTF
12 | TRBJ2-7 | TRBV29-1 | CSVAGPSYEQYF
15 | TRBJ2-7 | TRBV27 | CASSSYLAGTYEQYF
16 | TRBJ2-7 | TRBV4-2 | CASSPGEGSPSYEQYF
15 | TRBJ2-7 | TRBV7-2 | CASSWDGLEVNEQYF
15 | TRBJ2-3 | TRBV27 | CASSLGGGPPATQYF
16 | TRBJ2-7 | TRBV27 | CASSLSAASISYEQYF
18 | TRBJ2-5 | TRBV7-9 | CASSKAPNLALYQETQYF
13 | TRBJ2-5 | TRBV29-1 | CSGEAQEEETQYF
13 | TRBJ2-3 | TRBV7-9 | CASEGTFTDTQYF
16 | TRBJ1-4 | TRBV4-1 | CASSPTPATERKKLFF
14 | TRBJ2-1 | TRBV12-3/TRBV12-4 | CASRFGGVGNEQFF
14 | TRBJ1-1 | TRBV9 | CASSVFQTNTEAFF
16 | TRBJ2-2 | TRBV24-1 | CATSDPRDSFTGELFF
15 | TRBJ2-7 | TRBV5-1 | CASSLNGAGVAEQYF
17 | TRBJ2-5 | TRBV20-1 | CSASLSSGTSGRETQYF
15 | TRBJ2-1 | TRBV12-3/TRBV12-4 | CASSKTSGGYNEQFF
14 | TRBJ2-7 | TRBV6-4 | CASIGDRLPYEQYF
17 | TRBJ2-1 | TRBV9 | CASSVEAGTVYHNEQFF
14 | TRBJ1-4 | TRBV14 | CASSQDTVNEKLFF
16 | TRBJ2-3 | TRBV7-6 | CASSSPSETIVGTQYF
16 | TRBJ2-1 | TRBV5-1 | CASSLDVAGGGDEQFF
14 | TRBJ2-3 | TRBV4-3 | CASSQDGHTDTQYF
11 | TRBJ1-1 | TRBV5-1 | CASVGNTEAFF
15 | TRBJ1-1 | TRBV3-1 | CASSQDEVGRDEAFF
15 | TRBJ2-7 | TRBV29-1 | CSVEIFGQISYEQYF
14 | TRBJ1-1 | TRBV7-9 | CASSPGKPPGEAFF
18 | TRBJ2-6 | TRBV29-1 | CSVSGGPLTISGANVLTF
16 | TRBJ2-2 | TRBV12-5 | CASGFRLDGHTGELFF
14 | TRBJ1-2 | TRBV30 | CAWSWQGLNYGYTF
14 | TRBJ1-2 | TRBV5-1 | CASSRDSENYGYTF
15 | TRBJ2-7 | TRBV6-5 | CASSYSTGGLVQQYF
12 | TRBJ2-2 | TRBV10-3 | CAIRAGTGELFF
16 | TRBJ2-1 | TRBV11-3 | CASSQWTSGSVNEQFF
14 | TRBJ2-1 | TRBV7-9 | CASSQGLAGHEQFF
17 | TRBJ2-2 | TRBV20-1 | CSARDRAPRGRAGELFF
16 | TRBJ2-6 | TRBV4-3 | CASSQEGSSGANVLTF
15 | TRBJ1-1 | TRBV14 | CASSPFIPGNTEAFF
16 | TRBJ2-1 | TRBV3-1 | CASSPAEGGPHNEQFF
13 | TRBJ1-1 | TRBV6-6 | CASSKNPNTEAFF
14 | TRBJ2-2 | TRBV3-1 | CASSGLRVTGELFF
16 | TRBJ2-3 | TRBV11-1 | CASSLSGLAGLYTQYF
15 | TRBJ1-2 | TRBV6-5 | CASSYAYSVNYGYTF
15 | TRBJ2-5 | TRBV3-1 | CASSQVGQTGETQYF
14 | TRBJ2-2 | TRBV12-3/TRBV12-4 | CASSTQEVPGELFF
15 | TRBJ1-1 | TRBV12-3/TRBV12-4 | CASSLTGLSYTEAFF
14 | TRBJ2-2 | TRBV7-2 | CASSLALRTGELFF
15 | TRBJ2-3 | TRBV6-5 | CASSYTGRGGDTQYF
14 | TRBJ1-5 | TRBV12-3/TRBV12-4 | CASTRQGSNQPQHF
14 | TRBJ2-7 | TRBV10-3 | CAIKGQGKTYEQYF
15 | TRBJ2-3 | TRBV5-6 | CASSRDPHGADTQYF